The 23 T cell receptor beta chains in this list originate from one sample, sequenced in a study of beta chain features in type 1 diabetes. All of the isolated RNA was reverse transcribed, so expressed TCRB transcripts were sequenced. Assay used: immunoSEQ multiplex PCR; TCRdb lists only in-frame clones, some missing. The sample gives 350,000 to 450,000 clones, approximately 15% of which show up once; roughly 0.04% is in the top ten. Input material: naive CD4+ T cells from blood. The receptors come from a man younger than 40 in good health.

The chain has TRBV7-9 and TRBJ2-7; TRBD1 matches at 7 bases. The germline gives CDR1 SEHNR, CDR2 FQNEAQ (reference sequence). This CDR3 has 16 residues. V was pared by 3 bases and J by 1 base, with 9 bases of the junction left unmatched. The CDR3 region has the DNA TGTGCCAGCAGCTTGGCCATACAGGGGCGTTCCTACGAGCAGTACTTC. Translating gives CASSLAIQGRSYEQYF.

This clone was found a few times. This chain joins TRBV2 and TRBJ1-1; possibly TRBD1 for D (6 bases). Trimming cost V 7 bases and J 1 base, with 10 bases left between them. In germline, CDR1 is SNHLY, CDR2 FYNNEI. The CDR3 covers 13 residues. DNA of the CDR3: TGTGCCAGCAATCGCAGGGGGAACACTGAAGCTTTCTTT. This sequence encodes CASNRRGNTEAFF.

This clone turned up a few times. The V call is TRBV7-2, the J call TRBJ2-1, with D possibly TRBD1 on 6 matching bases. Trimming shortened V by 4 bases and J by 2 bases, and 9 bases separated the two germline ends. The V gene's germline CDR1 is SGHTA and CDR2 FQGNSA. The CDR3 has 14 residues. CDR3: CASSSRGAYNEQFF. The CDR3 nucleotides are TGTGCCAGCAGCTCCAGGGGAGCCTACAATGAGCAGTTCTTC. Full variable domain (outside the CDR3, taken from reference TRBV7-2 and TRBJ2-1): GAGVSQSPSNKVTEKGKDVELRCDPISGHTALYWYRQSLGQGLEFLIYFQGNSAPDKSGLPSDRFSAERTGGSVSTLTIQRTQQEDSAVYLCASSSRGAYNEQFFGPGTRLTVL.

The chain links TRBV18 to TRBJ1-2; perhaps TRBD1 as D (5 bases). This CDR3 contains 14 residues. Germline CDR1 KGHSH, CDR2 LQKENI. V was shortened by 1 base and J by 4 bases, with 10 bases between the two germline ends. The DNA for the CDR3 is TGTGCCAGCTCACCACGCGCGGACATCTATGGCTACACCTTC. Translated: CASSPRADIYGYTF.

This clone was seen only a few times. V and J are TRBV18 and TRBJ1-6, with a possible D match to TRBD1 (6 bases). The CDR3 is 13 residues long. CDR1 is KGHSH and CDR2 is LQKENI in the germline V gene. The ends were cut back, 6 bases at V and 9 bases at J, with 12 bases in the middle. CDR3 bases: TGTGCCAGCTCCAGCGGGGGCACTTCACCCCTCCACTTT. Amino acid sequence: CASSSGGTSPLHF. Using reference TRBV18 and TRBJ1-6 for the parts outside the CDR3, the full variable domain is NAGVMQNPRHLVRRRGQEARLRCSPMKGHSHVYWYRQLPEEGLKFMVYLQKENIIDESGMPKERFSAEFPKEGPSILRIQQVVRGDSAAYFCASSSGGTSPLHFGNGTRLTVT.

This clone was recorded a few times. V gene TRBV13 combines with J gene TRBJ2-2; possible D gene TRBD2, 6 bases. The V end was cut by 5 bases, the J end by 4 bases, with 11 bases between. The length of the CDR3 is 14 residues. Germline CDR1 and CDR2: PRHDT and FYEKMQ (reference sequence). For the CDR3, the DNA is TGTGCCAGCAGCCAGGGACTTAGCACCGGGGAGCTGTTTTTT. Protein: CASSQGLSTGELFF.

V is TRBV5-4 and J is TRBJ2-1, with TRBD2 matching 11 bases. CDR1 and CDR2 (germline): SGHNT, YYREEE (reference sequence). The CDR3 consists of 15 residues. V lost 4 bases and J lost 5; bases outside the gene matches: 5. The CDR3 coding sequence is TGTGCCAGCAGCGTTAGCGGGAGGGCCGACAATGAGCAGTTCTTC. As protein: CASSVSGRADNEQFF.

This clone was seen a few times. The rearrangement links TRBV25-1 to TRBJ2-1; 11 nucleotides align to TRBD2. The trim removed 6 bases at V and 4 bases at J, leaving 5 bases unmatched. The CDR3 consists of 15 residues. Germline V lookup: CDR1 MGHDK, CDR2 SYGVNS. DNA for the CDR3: TGTGCCAGCAGCCTGACTAGCGGGGTTTACAATGAGCAGTTCTTC. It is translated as CASSLTSGVYNEQFF.

The CDR3 DNA is TGCAGCGTTACCGGGACAGGGGATCGGGGTGAAGCTTTCTTT. Translating it yields CSVTGTGDRGEAFF. The V call is TRBV29-1, the J call TRBJ1-1; 10 nucleotides align to TRBD1. The ends lost 5 bases at V and 7 bases at J; junction bases unmatched: 10. The CDR3 totals 14 residues. CDR1 is SQVTM, CDR2 ANQGSEA, per germline.

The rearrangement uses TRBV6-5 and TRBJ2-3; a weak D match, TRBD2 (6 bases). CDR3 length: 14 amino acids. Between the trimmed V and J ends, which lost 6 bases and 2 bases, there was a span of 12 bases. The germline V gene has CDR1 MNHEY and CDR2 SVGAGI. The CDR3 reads CASRAGGHTDTQYF. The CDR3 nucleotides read TGTGCCAGCAGAGCGGGTGGTCACACAGATACGCAGTATTTT.

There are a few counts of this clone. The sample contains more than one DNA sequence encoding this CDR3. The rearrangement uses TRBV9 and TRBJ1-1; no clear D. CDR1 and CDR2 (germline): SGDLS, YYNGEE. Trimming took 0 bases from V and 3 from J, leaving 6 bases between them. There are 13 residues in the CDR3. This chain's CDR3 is CASSVAGDTEAFF. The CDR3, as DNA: TGTGCCAGCAGCGTAGCAGGAGACACTGAAGCTTTCTTT.

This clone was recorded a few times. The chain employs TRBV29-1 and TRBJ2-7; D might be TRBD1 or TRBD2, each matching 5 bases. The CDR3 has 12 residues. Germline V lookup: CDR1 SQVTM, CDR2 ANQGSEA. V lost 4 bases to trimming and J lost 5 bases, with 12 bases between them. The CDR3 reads CSVAWGLDEQYF. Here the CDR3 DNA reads TGCAGCGTTGCGTGGGGGTTGGACGAGCAGTACTTC.

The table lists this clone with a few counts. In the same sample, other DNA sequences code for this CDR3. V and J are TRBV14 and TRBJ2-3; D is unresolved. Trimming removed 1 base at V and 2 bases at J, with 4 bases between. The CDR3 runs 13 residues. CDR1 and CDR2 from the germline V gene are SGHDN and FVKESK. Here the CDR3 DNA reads TGTGCCAGCAGCCAAGGTACCACAGATACGCAGTATTTT. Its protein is CASSQGTTDTQYF.

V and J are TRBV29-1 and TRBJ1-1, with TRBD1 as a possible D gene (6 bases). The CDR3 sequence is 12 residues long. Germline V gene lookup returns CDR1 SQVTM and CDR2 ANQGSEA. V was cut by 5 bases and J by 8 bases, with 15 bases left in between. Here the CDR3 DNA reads TGCAGCGTTACCCCCGGGGGCAGGGAAGCTTTCTTT. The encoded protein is CSVTPGGREAFF.

This CDR3 reads CASSPSLAESSYEQYV. The CDR3 region has the DNA TGTGCCAGCAGCCCCTCGCTAGCGGAAAGCTCCTACGAGCAGTACGTC. J is TRBJ2-7 and V is TRBV7-6, with TRBD2 matching over 7 bases. This CDR3 comprises 16 residues. J was trimmed by 0 bases and V by 5 bases; bases with no gene match: 10. Germline loops: CDR1 SGHVS, CDR2 FNYEAQ.

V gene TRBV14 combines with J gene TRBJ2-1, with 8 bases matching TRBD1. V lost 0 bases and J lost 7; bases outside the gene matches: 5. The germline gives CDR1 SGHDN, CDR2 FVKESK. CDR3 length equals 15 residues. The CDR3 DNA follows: TGTGCCAGCAGCCAAGATACAGGGGGTTGGAATGAGCAGTTCTTC. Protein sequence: CASSQDTGGWNEQFF.

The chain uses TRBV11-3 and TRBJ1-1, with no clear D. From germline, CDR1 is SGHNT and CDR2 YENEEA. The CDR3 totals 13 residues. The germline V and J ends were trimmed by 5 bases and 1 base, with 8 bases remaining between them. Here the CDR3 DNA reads TGTGCCAGCAGCGAGTACAAGAACACTGAAGCTTTCTTT. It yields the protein CASSEYKNTEAFF.

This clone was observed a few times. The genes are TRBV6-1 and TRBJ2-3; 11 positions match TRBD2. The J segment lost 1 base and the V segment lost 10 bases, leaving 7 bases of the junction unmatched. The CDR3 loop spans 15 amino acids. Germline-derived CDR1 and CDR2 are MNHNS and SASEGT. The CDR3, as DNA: TGTGCCACCAGACTAGCGGGAAGGGGCACAGATACGCAGTATTTT. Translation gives CATRLAGRGTDTQYF.

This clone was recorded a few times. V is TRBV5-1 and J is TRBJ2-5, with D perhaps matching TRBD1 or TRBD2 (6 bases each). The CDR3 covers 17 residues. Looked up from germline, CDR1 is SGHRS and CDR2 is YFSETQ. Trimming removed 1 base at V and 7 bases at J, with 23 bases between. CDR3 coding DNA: TGCGCCAGCAGCTTGCACTGGACAGACGGGGGTCTGAGGACCCAGTACTTC. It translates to CASSLHWTDGGLRTQYF. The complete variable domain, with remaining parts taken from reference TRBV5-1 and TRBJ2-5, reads KAGVTQTPRYLIKTRGQQVTLSCSPISGHRSVSWYQQTPGQGLQFLFEYFSETQRNKGNFPGRFSGRQFSNSRSEMNVSTLELGDSALYLCASSLHWTDGGLRTQYFGPGTRLLVL.

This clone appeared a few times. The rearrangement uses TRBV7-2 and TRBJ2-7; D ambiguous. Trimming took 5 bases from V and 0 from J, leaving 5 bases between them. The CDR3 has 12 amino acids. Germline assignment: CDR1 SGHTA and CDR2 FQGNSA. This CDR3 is CASSRLSYEQYF. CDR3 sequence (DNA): TGTGCCAGCAGCCGCCTCTCCTACGAGCAGTACTTC.

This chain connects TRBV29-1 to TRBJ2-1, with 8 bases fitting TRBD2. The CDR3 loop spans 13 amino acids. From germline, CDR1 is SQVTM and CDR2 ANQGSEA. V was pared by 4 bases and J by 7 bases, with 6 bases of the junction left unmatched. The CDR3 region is CSVGREEWNEQFF. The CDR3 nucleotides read TGCAGCGTTGGGCGGGAGGAGTGGAATGAGCAGTTCTTC.

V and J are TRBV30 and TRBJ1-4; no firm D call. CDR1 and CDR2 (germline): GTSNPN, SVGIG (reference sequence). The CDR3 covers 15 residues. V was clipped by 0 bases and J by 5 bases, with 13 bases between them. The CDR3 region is CAWSVHGSGNEKLFF. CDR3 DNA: TGTGCCTGGAGTGTACACGGCAGCGGGAATGAAAAACTGTTTTTT.

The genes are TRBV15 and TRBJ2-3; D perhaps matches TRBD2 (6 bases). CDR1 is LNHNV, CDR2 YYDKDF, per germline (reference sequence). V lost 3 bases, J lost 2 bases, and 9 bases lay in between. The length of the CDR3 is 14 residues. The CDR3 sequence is CATSRRDSTDTQYF. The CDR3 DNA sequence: TGTGCCACCAGCAGGAGGGACTCCACAGATACGCAGTATTTT.